This entry features one TCR beta chain sequence. The entry originates in a study of blood T cell repertoires in COVID-19. Study-level information: Samples came from the United States, Italy and Spain, spanning acute and convalescent COVID-19. The cDNA or gDNA used as material had been derived from T cells, B-cell-depleted T cells, or PBMCs.

The V end was cut by 6 bases, the J end by 0 bases, with 6 bases between. The CDR3 length is 13 residues. Only in-frame clones appear in the TCRdb table, and some are missing; sequencing was by immunoSEQ multiplex PCR. Among approximately 120,000 clones listed, around three quarters were seen once. The sequence came from a human donor in a cohort sampled during active or convalescent COVID-19. The sequenced sample was peripheral blood. The genes are TRBV12-3 or TRBV12-4 and TRBJ1-5; D is undetermined. For the CDR3, the DNA is TGTGCCAGCAGGAAACATAGCAATCAGCCCCAGCATTTT. Its translation is CASRKHSNQPQHF.